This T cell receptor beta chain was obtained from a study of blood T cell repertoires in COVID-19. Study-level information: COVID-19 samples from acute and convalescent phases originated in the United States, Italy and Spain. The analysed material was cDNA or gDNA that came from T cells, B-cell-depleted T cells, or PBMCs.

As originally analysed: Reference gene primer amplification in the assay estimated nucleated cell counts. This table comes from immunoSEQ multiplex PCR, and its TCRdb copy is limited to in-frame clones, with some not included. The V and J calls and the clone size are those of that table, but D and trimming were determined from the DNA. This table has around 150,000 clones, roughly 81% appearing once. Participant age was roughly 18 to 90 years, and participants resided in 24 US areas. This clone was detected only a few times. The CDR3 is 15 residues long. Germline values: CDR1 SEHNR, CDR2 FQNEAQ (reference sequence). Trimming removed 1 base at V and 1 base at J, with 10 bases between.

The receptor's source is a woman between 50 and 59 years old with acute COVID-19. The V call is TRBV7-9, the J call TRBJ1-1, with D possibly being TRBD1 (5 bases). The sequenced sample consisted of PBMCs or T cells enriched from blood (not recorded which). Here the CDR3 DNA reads TGTGCCAGCAGCTTAGGTTGGGGGGAGAACACTGAAGCTTTCTTT. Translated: CASSLGWGENTEAFF.